A single sample is the source of the 26 T cell receptor beta chains below, sequenced in a study of graft-versus-host responses after intestinal transplantation. The antigens these receptors bind are not known. The table came from immunoSEQ multiplex PCR; TCRdb's copy has only in-frame clones and leaves some out. This sample yields 75,000 to 100,000 clones, of which around 92% are seen a single time; over 0.15% belongs to the top ten. The sample here was unstimulated CD4+ T cells sorted from spleen or lymph node cells, taken before transplant. The receptors shown here come from a human donor who was the organ donor for an intestinal transplant.

CDR3 loop: CASSPRDLSPLHF. The CDR3 nucleotides read TGCGCCAGCAGCCCCCGTGATCTATCACCCCTCCACTTT. The chain uses TRBV4-1 and TRBJ1-6; D is unclear. The CDR3 extends over 13 amino acids. Trimming took off 4 bases at V and 10 bases at J, with 11 bases between the two ends. CDR1 and CDR2 from the germline V gene are MGHRA and YSYEKL.

The V call is TRBV2, the J call TRBJ1-5; D unresolved. V was shortened by 8 bases and J by 1 base, with 9 bases between the two germline ends. CDR3 length: 13 residues. Germline CDR1 SNHLY, CDR2 FYNNEI. The CDR3 coding sequence is TGTGCCAGCGGTGCCCGGAGCAATCAGCCCCAGCATTTT. Amino acid sequence: CASGARSNQPQHF.

The rearrangement links TRBV7-6 to TRBJ1-5; tentatively, D is TRBD1 (5 bases). Per the germline V gene, CDR1 is SGHVS and CDR2 is FNYEAQ. This CDR3 comprises 15 residues. V lost 5 bases and J lost 6, with 17 bases in between. CDR3 DNA: TGTGCCAGCAGCCCCCTGGCAGCCCAGGGTCAGCCCCAGCATTTT. This gives the protein CASSPLAAQGQPQHF.

The V and J genes are TRBV9 and TRBJ2-7, with D possibly TRBD1 on 6 matching bases. The CDR3 is 15 residues long. Germline CDR1 reads SGDLS; CDR2 reads YYNGEE. Trimming left V 0 bases short and J 4 bases short, with 14 bases between. The CDR3 spells CASSVAVGAGYEQYF. DNA for the CDR3: TGTGCCAGCAGCGTAGCTGTGGGGGCTGGATACGAGCAGTACTTC. The whole variable domain, filled in from reference TRBV9 and TRBJ2-7, reads DSGVTQTPKHLITATGQRVTLRCSPRSGDLSVYWYQQSLDQGLQFLIQYYNGEERAKGNILERFSAQQFPDLHSELNLSSLELGDSALYFCASSVAVGAGYEQYFGPGTRLTVT.

This clone was seen a single time. V and J are TRBV11-2 and TRBJ1-2; TRBD1 might be the D (6 bases). Germline CDR1 reads SGHAT; CDR2 reads FQNNGV. This CDR3 spans 12 amino acids. The germline V and J ends were trimmed by 5 bases and 5 bases, with 9 bases remaining between them. CDR3 coding DNA: TGTGCCAGCAGCCTGCAGGGGTATGGCTACACCTTC. Translation: CASSLQGYGYTF.

The J gene is TRBJ2-6, the V gene TRBV27; 7 nucleotides agree with TRBD1. Germline V gene data show CDR1 as MNHEY and CDR2 as SMNVEV (reference sequence). This CDR3 has 18 amino acids. The J segment lost 0 bases and the V segment lost 2 bases, leaving 7 bases of the junction unmatched. CDR3 amino acids: CASSLRGQSGSGANVLTF. The DNA of the CDR3 is TGTGCCAGCAGTTTAAGGGGGCAGAGCGGCTCTGGGGCCAACGTCCTGACTTTC.

The rearrangement joins TRBV28 to TRBJ2-7; 11 bases match TRBD1. J gave up 5 bases and V 6 bases, and 6 bases lay outside the gene matches. Germline values: CDR1 MDHEN, CDR2 SYDVKM. There are 14 residues in the CDR3. CDR3 DNA: TGTGCCAGCAGCACTCCGGGACAGGGGGACGAGCAGTACTTC. This translates into CASSTPGQGDEQYF.

Of note for this clone: Mismatch with germline at one junction end may stem from a read error. V usage is TRBV29-1 and J usage is TRBJ1-3; 8 bases are shared with TRBD1. This CDR3 has 8 amino acids. CDR1 is SQVTM, CDR2 ANQGSEA, per germline. The CDR3 DNA is TGCACTGATGACAGGGGCGGTTTT. This codes for CTDDRGGF.

The gene calls are TRBV7-2 and TRBJ2-7; D is uncertain. The CDR3 totals 17 residues. V lost 0 bases and J lost 2, with 17 bases in between. Per germline, CDR1 SGHTA and CDR2 FQGNSA. The CDR3 DNA reads as TGTGCCAGCAGCTTAGCAAGAGCTGGGCTCTCAGCCTACGAGCAGTACTTC. It yields the protein CASSLARAGLSAYEQYF.

This clone has a single count. The chain couples TRBV6-5 to TRBJ2-3, with D perhaps matching TRBD2 (6 bases). The CDR3 is 15 residues long. Germline V gene sequence: CDR1 MNHEY, CDR2 SVGAGI. V lost 6 bases and J 2 bases, leaving 15 bases between the germline ends. The DNA for the CDR3 is TGTGCCAGCAGCCCCGTGGGGACTCCCACAGATACGCAGTATTTT. It specifies CASSPVGTPTDTQYF.

This chain links TRBV10-3 with TRBJ1-2; TRBD1 aligns across 8 bases. The CDR3 sequence is 14 residues long. Germline V gene data show CDR1 as ENHRY and CDR2 as SYGVKD. V shed 7 bases, J shed 5 bases, and the junction held 9 bases outside the gene matches. CDR3 bases: TGTGCCATCAAACTCGACAGGGGAAGATATGGCTACACCTTC. It encodes CAIKLDRGRYGYTF.

V gene TRBV18 combines with J gene TRBJ2-5; 12 nucleotides line up with TRBD1. This CDR3 is 14 amino acids long. V lost 4 bases to trimming and J lost 5 bases; unmatched junction nucleotides: 2. CDR1 and CDR2 (germline): KGHSH, LQKENI. In DNA, the CDR3 is TGTGCCAGCTCACGGGACAGGGGGCAGGAGACCCAGTACTTC. This sequence encodes CASSRDRGQETQYF.

This chain's CDR3 is CASSRHLAGAYNEQFF. In nucleotides, the CDR3 is TGTGCCAGCAGCCGGCATCTTGCTGGGGCATACAATGAGCAGTTCTTC. V usage is TRBV7-2 and J usage is TRBJ2-1; weak D call: TRBD1 (5 bases). The length of the CDR3 is 16 residues. V lost 5 bases and J 4 bases, leaving 18 bases between the germline ends. In germline, CDR1 is SGHTA, CDR2 FQGNSA.

The chain couples TRBV7-9 to TRBJ1-2; D is unclear. The V gene lost 0 bases and the J gene lost 4 bases, with 12 bases spanning the gap. The CDR3 contains 15 residues. Per germline, CDR1 SEHNR and CDR2 FQNEAQ (reference sequence). CDR3 in DNA: TGTGCCAGCAGCTTAGCAGTGGGCTCGCGCTATGGCTACACCTTC. Translating gives CASSLAVGSRYGYTF.

The rearrangement links TRBV6-1 to TRBJ1-1; 9 bases are a match to TRBD1. CDR1 MNHNS and CDR2 SASEGT come from the germline V gene. This CDR3 is 17 amino acids long. The ends lost 4 bases at V and 1 base at J; junction bases unmatched: 10. The CDR3 DNA reads as TGTGCCAGCAGTGGGCCCGGGACAGGGAATTGGAACACTGAAGCTTTCTTT. Residues: CASSGPGTGNWNTEAFF.

V is TRBV4-2 and J is TRBJ2-2; 8 positions agree with TRBD2. The CDR3 spans 16 residues. The J segment lost 2 bases and the V segment lost 3 bases, leaving 5 bases of the junction unmatched. In germline, CDR1 is LGHNA, CDR2 YNFKEQ. Written as DNA, the CDR3 is TGTGCCAGCAGCCAGGAGCGGGGGTTAAACACCGGGGAGCTGTTTTTT. This codes for CASSQERGLNTGELFF.

This rearrangement joins TRBV9 to TRBJ1-5; a weak D match, TRBD1 (5 bases). Germline loops: CDR1 SGDLS, CDR2 YYNGEE. Trimming pared 6 bases from V and 9 bases from J, leaving 22 bases between. The CDR3 runs 15 residues. CDR3 sequence (DNA): TGTGCCAGCAACTTAGGCCCATCGGGGGATCGGCCCCAGCATTTT. Its translation is CASNLGPSGDRPQHF. The whole variable domain, filled in from reference TRBV9 and TRBJ1-5, reads DSGVTQTPKHLITATGQRVTLRCSPRSGDLSVYWYQQSLDQGLQFLIQYYNGEERAKGNILERFSAQQFPDLHSELNLSSLELGDSALYFCASNLGPSGDRPQHFGDGTRLSIL.

The chain is built from TRBV9 and TRBJ2-1; D ambiguous. Trimming left V 4 bases short and J 0 bases short, with 11 bases between. This CDR3 is 15 amino acids long. Germline V lookup: CDR1 SGDLS, CDR2 YYNGEE. In DNA form, the CDR3 reads TGTGCCAGCAGCCAGGATGGAACCTCCTACAATGAGCAGTTCTTC. Translating it yields CASSQDGTSYNEQFF.

The CDR3 bases are TGTGCCAGCGGACTAGCGGGGGGGCGCGGGCAGTATTTT. Amino acid sequence: CASGLAGGRGQYF. J is TRBJ2-3 and V is TRBV11-2; 15 bases are a match to TRBD2. With V trimmed by 8 bases and J by 11 bases, 5 bases remained unmatched. Germline CDR1 is SGHAT and CDR2 is FQNNGV. CDR3 length equals 13 residues. Looking up the rest from reference TRBV11-2 and TRBJ2-3 gives the full variable domain: EAGVAQSPRYKIIEKRQSVAFWCNPISGHATLYWYQQILGQGPKLLIQFQNNGVVDDSQLPKDRFSAERLKGVDSTLKIQPAKLEDSAVYLCASGLAGGRGQYFGPGTRLTVL.

This rearrangement joins TRBV9 to TRBJ1-1; D may be TRBD1 (6 bases). V lost 4 bases and J lost 0, with 13 bases in between. Germline-derived CDR1 and CDR2 are SGDLS and YYNGEE. The CDR3 loop spans 15 amino acids. CDR3 sequence: CASSKGWTVNTEAFF. CDR3 bases: TGTGCCAGCAGCAAAGGGTGGACAGTGAACACTGAAGCTTTCTTT.

The chain links TRBV2 to TRBJ1-1, with 7 bases that match TRBD1. Germline lookup yields CDR1 SNHLY and CDR2 FYNNEI. Trimming took 6 bases from V and 3 from J; bases not matched to a gene: 10. The CDR3 covers 15 residues. The CDR3: CASSRDRGGYTEAFF. The CDR3 DNA sequence: TGTGCCAGCAGCCGGGACAGAGGTGGGTACACTGAAGCTTTCTTT.

J is TRBJ1-2 and V is TRBV7-2; no definite D call. Trimming shortened V by 4 bases and J by 0 bases, and 6 bases separated the two germline ends. The CDR3 has 13 amino acids. The germline gives CDR1 SGHTA, CDR2 FQGNSA. This CDR3 is CASSSTPNYGYTF. CDR3 in DNA: TGTGCCAGCAGCTCGACTCCTAACTATGGCTACACCTTC.

DNA for the CDR3: TGCAGTGCTAGGGACTTATCATTCTTC. Translation: CSARDLSFF. This sequence joins TRBV20-1 and TRBJ2-1, with D tentatively TRBD2 (5 bases). Trimming took 3 bases from V and 16 from J, leaving 10 bases between them. This CDR3 has 9 residues. Germline V CDR1 and CDR2: DFQATT, SNEGSKA (reference sequence).

This chain joins TRBV7-2 and TRBJ2-5; 13 bases align to TRBD2. The J call may not be correct, given that the DNA end is closer to TRBJ2-7. The germline V gene has CDR1 SGHTA and CDR2 FQGNSA. The CDR3 loop spans 15 amino acids. The CDR3 is CASSSTSGGAIEQYF. The CDR3 DNA reads as TGTGCCAGCAGCTCCACTAGCGGGGGGGCGATCGAGCAGTACTTC.

The chain couples TRBV28 to TRBJ1-2, with 8 bases aligning to TRBD1. The CDR3 runs 15 residues. Trimming at V came to 5 bases and at J to 4 bases, leaving 9 bases not matched to a gene. Germline CDR1 and CDR2: MDHEN and SYDVKM. This CDR3 reads CASSEQGVRSYGYTF. In DNA form, the CDR3 reads TGTGCCAGCAGTGAACAGGGGGTGAGAAGCTATGGCTACACCTTC.

The V and J genes are TRBV11-3 and TRBJ1-1; 7 bases map to TRBD1. Germline-derived CDR1 and CDR2 are SGHNT and YENEEA. The CDR3 runs to 15 residues. Unmatched junction bases numbered 5, after V lost 1 base and J lost 3 bases. Written as DNA, the CDR3 is TGTGCCAGCAGCTTAGCAACCGGGACAGACACTGAAGCTTTCTTT. Translating it yields CASSLATGTDTEAFF.